The rows below give T cell receptor beta chains drawn from one sample of a study of early T cells in non-severe SARS-CoV-2 infection. A single record per CDR3 protein comes from TCRdb applying MiXCR to the 5' RACE reads. Of about 33,000 distinct CDR3 sequences listed, approximately 5.4% are singletons. Sample: whole blood. The receptors were sampled from an adult who was a healthcare worker with PCR-confirmed SARS-CoV-2 infection or an uninfected control (not recorded which). The CDR3 runs from the conserved cysteine through the conserved F or W. D genes are given only for firm matches. Clone size is shown for a subset of rows, as once, few, many or a class of expanded clone.

D	J	size	V	DNA	CDR3
NA	TRBJ1-3	many	TRBV27	TGTGCCAGCAGTGGGACTAGCTCTGGAAACACCATATATTTT	CASSGTSSGNTIYF
TRBD2	TRBJ2-1	many	TRBV20-1	TGCAGTGCTAGAGATCAACTAGCGGGGGGGTACAATGAGCAGTTCTTC	CSARDQLAGGYNEQFF
TRBD2	TRBJ2-7	many	TRBV5-8	TGTGCCACCTGTGGGCGGGGGTGCTACGAGCAGTACTTC	CATCGRGCYEQYF
TRBD1	TRBJ2-2	NA	TRBV4-1	TGCGCCAGCAGCCTCCCCGGACCCGGGACAGGGCTGGAGAACACCGGGGAGCTGTTTTTT	CASSLPGPGTGLENTGELFF
TRBD1	TRBJ2-7	many	TRBV5-5	TGTGCCAGCAGCTCGGGACAGCTTAAAACCTACGAGCAGTACTTC	CASSSGQLKTYEQYF
NA	TRBJ2-2	NA	TRBV24-1	TGTGCCACCAGTGATTCGGTGGGGGGCCGAACCGGGGAGCTGTTTTTT	CATSDSVGGRTGELFF
NA	TRBJ1-2	many	TRBV5-4	TGTGCCAGCAGCCACCCACAGGGTTCGGCCTATGGCTACACCTTC	CASSHPQGSAYGYTF
NA	TRBJ2-7	many	TRBV20-1	TGCAGTGCTAGAGATGAGGGCAGCGGGCAGTCCTCCTACGAGCAGTACTTC	CSARDEGSGQSSYEQYF
NA	TRBJ2-7	many	TRBV5-6	TGTGCCAGCAGTTCCAGACGTTACGAGCAGTACTTC	CASSSRRYEQYF
NA	TRBJ2-7	many	TRBV20-1	TGCAGTGCTATACGGGGGGCACCCCCCTACGAGCAGTACTTC	CSAIRGAPPYEQYF
NA	TRBJ2-2	many	TRBV2	TGTGCCAGCGCATTACAGGACACCGGGGAGCTGTTTTTT	CASALQDTGELFF
NA	TRBJ2-5	few	TRBV24-1	TGTGCCACCAGTGACGCTGACGGGGGCCAAGAGACCCAGTACTTC	CATSDADGGQETQYF
NA	TRBJ2-1	many	TRBV14	TGTGCCAGCAGCCAAGCCCCGCAGGGGATCAAGTTCTTC	CASSQAPQGIKFF
NA	TRBJ1-1	few	TRBV19	TGTGCCAGTAACCCCGGGGGGGTCGGGACTGAAGCTTTCTTT	CASNPGGVGTEAFF
TRBD1	TRBJ1-5	many	TRBV28	TGTGCCAGCAGTTTTCTGGTGAGGGGGCCTCAGCCCCAGCATTTT	CASSFLVRGPQPQHF
NA	TRBJ2-7	many	TRBV6-5	TGTGCCAGCAGTCCTCGACAGCTCTACGAGCAGTACTTC	CASSPRQLYEQYF
TRBD1	TRBJ1-5	NA	TRBV6-6	TGTGCCAGCAGTTCCAACCGACAGGGGGCAAATCAGCCCCAGCATTTT	CASSSNRQGANQPQHF
TRBD2	TRBJ2-5	NA	TRBV7-9	TGTGCCAGCAGTGACAAGGGACTAGCAGAGACCCAGTACTTC	CASSDKGLAETQYF
TRBD2	TRBJ2-1	few	TRBV9	TGTGCCAGCAGTTACGGGGCGGGGGATTACAATGAGCAGTTCTTC	CASSYGAGDYNEQFF
NA	TRBJ1-1	many	TRBV6-5	TGTGCCAGCAGTCTAGGACACAAGGCTGAAGCTTTCTTT	CASSLGHKAEAFF
TRBD1	TRBJ2-2	NA	TRBV6-1	TGTGCCAGCAGTGAACGGGACAGGGAACCCGGGGAGCTGTTTTTT	CASSERDREPGELFF
NA	TRBJ2-7	many	TRBV7-2	TGTGCCAGCAGCTCCTTGACGGTATCCTACGAGCAGTACTTC	CASSSLTVSYEQYF
NA	TRBJ1-5	many	TRBV2	TGTGCCAGCAGAGTACAGGGATCCAGCAATCAGCCCCAGCATTTT	CASRVQGSSNQPQHF
NA	TRBJ2-2	many	TRBV19	TGTGCCAGTAGTATGAGGCGTGACGGGGAGCTGTTTTTT	CASSMRRDGELFF
TRBD2	TRBJ2-1	few	TRBV20-1	TGCAGTGCTAACCGACTAGCGGCGGAATTTCTCAATGAGCAGTTCTTC	CSANRLAAEFLNEQFF
NA	TRBJ2-3	many	TRBV20-1	TGCAGTGCTGGGACCGGCACAGATACGCAGTATTTT	CSAGTGTDTQYF
NA	TRBJ2-1	many	TRBV18	TGTGCCAGCTCACCACGACAGGGCTCGGGAGGCAATGAGCAGTTCTTC	CASSPRQGSGGNEQFF
NA	TRBJ2-3	many	TRBV18	TGTGCCAGCTCAGGCCTCGGGATTGTAGATACGCAGTATTTT	CASSGLGIVDTQYF
TRBD2	TRBJ2-1	many	TRBV13	TGTGCCAGCAGCTTATACCCGACTAGCGGGGGGGATTTTGAGCAGTTCTTC	CASSLYPTSGGDFEQFF